The T cell receptor (beta chain) under discussion was sequenced for a study of cytomegalovirus exposure and HLA in healthy donors. Study conclusions and caveats: Later on, analysis showed that most CMV-associated TCR beta chains appeared to be HLA-restricted. In a later analysis, parvovirus B19, influenza, CMV and Epstein-Barr virus appeared linked to several top co-occurrence clusters. The study designated 150 or so TCR beta chains cytomegalovirus-associated.

Both 60 Vbeta primers and 13 Jbeta primers went into the PCR. Original methodology: Unique TCR beta chains numbered 60 million to 100 million in a later analysis, with roughly 9.9 million shared. Libraries were prepared by immunoSEQ multiplex PCR; TCRdb keeps only in-frame clonotypes and omits some of them. V, J and clone size are those of that table, while D and trimming were read from the DNA. The sample yields approximately 150,000 clones, roughly 86% seen once. The CDR3 has 15 amino acids. The V and J ends lost 4 bases and 1 base respectively, with 14 bases between them. Germline loops: CDR1 SGHTS, CDR2 YDEGEE. With regard to this clone: The antigen remains unidentified.

V and J are TRBV5-8 and TRBJ1-1; D possibly corresponds to TRBD1 (6 bases). The sequenced material came from PBMCs. The receptor was isolated from a girl between 10 and 17 years old in good health and CMV-seropositive. The CDR3 protein is CASSPRTARNTEAFF. The CDR3 coding sequence is TGTGCCAGCAGCCCCCGGACAGCAAGGAACACTGAAGCTTTCTTT.